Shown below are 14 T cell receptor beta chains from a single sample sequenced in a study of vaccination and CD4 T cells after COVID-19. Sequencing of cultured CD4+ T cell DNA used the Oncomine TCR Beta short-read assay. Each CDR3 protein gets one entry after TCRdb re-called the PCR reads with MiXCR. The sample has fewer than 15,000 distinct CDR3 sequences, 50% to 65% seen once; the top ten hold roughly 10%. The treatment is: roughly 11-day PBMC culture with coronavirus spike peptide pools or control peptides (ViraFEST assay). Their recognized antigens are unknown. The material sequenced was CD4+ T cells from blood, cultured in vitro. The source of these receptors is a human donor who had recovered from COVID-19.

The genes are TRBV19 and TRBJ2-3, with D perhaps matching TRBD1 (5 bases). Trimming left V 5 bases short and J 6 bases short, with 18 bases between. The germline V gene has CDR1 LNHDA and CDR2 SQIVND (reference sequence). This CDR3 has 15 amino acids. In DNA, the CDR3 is TGTGCCAGTAGTGTTCAGGGTGAAGGTGTTGATACGCAGTATTTT. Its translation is CASSVQGEGVDTQYF.

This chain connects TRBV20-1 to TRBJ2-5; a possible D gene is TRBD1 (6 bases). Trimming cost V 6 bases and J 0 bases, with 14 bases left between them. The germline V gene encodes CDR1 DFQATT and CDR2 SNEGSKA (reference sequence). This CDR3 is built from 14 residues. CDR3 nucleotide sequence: TGCAGTGCCACACCGACAGGTGACCAAGAGACCCAGTACTTC. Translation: CSATPTGDQETQYF.

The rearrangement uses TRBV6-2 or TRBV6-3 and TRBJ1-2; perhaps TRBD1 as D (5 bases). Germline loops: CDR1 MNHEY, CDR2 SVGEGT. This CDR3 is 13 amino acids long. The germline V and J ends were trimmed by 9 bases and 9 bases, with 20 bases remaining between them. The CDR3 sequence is CARHHLRGLSYTF. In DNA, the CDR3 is TGTGCCAGGCACCACCTCCGGGGACTAAGCTACACCTTC.

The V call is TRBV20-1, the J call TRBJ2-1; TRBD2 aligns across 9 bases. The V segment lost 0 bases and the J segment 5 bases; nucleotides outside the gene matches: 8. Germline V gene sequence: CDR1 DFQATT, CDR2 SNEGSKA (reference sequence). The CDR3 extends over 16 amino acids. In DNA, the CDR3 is TGCAGTGCTAGAGAAGTCCGACTAGCGGACCACAATGAGCAGTTCTTC. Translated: CSAREVRLADHNEQFF.

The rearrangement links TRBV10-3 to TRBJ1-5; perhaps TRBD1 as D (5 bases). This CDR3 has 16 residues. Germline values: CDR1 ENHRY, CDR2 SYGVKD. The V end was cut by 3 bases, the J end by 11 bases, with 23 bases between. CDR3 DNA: TGTGCCATCAGTGATTCCGGGACCTCACGGCTATCAGCCCAGCATTTT. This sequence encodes CAISDSGTSRLSAQHF.

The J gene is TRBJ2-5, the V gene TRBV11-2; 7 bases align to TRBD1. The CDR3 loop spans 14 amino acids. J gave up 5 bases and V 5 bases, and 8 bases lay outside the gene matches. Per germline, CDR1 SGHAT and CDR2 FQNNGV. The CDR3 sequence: CASSPPRGKETQYF. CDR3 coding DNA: TGTGCCAGCAGCCCCCCCAGGGGGAAGGAGACCCAGTACTTC.

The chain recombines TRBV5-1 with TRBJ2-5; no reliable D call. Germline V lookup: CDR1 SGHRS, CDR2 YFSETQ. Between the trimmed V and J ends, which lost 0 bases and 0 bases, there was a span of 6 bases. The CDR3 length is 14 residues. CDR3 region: CASSLERYQETQYF. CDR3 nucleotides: TGCGCCAGCAGCTTGGAACGGTACCAAGAGACCCAGTACTTC.

The CDR3 loop reads CASSPPPFWGEGGYTF. CDR3 DNA sequence: TGTGCCAGCAGTCCACCACCTTTCTGGGGGGAAGGTGGCTACACCTTC. The gene calls are TRBV28 and TRBJ1-2, with D possibly TRBD1 on 5 matching bases. Germline V CDR1 and CDR2: MDHEN, SYDVKM. With 5 bases removed from V and 7 bases from J, the gap between germline ends came to 23 bases. The CDR3 is 16 residues long.

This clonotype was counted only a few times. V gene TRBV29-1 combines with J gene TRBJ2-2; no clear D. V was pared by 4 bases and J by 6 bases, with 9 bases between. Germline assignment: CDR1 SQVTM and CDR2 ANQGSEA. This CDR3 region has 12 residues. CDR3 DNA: TGCAGCGTTGCCGTAACCCCCGGGGAGCTGTTTTTT. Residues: CSVAVTPGELFF.

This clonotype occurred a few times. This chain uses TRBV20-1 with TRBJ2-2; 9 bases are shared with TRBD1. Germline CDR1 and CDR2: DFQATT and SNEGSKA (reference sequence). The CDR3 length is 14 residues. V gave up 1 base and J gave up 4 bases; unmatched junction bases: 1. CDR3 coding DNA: TGCAGTGCTAGAGGGGGACAGGGCACCGGGGAGCTGTTTTTT. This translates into CSARGGQGTGELFF.

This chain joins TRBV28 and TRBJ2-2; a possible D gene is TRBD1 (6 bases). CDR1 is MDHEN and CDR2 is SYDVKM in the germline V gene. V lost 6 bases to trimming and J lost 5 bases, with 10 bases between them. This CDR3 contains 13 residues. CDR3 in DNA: TGTGCCAGCAGATCAGGGGTAACCGGGGAGCTGTTTTTT. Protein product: CASRSGVTGELFF. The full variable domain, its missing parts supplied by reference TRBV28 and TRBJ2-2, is DVKVTQSSRYLVKRTGEKVFLECVQDMDHENMFWYRQDPGLGLRLIYFSYDVKMKEKGDIPEGYSVSREKKERFSLILESASTNQTSMYLCASRSGVTGELFFGEGSRLTVL.

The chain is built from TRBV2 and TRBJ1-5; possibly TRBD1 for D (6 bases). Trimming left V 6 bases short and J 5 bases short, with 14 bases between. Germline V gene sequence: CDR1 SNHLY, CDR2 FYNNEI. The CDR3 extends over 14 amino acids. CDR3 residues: CASRGGGGHQPQHF. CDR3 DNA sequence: TGTGCCAGCAGAGGGGGGGGCGGCCATCAGCCCCAGCATTTT.

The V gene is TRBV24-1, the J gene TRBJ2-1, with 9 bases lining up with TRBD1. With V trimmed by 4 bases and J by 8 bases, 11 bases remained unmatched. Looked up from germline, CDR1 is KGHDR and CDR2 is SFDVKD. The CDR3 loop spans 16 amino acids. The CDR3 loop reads CATSDPPGQGSDEQFF. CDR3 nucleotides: TGTGCCACCAGTGACCCTCCGGGACAGGGTTCGGATGAGCAGTTCTTC.

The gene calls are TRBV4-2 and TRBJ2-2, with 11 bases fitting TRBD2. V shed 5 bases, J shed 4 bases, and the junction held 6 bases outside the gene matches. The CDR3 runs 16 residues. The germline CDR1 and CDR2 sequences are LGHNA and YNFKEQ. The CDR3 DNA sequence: TGTGCCAGCAGCGATAGCGGGAGGGCCGGCACCGGGGAGCTGTTTTTT. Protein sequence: CASSDSGRAGTGELFF.